The clone carrying this TCR beta chain appeared a few times. Germline-derived CDR1 and CDR2 are GTSNPN and SVGIG (reference sequence). With V trimmed by 2 bases and J by 3 bases, 5 bases remained unmatched. The CDR3 runs 17 residues. Peripheral blood from each donor was collected in a volume of 8 to 10 milliliters. RNA extraction gave at least 5 micrograms of total RNA per sample. This sample stems from a study of blood T cells in healthy people across ages. Combining a sample-barcoded 5' primer with a J-beta primer mix, a second PCR ran for roughly 7 to 12 cycles. Through a template-switch adaptor with 12 random nucleotides, each cDNA molecule received a tag. Each of the samples gave a minimum of 3 million paired-end reads that contained CDR3. TCRdb re-called the 5' RACE reads through MiXCR, storing one row per CDR3 protein. The table has hundreds of thousands of distinct CDR3 sequences, approximately 30% seen once.

This clonotype originated in a woman at least 80 years old in good health. The gene calls are TRBV30 and TRBJ2-2, with 14 bases fitting TRBD2. The sequencing input was blood. This CDR3 reads CAWSRGLAGAHTGELFF. The CDR3 region has the DNA TGTGCCTGGAGTCGGGGACTAGCGGGGGCGCACACCGGGGAGCTGTTTTTT.